This T cell receptor (beta chain) originates from a study of cytomegalovirus exposure and HLA in healthy donors. Study conclusions and caveats: Among the sequence variants, a highly shared cluster was likely an artifact of sequencing.

CDR1 and CDR2 from the germline V gene are SGHDT and YYEEEE. Trimming pared 3 bases from V and 3 bases from J, leaving 13 bases between. The CDR3 extends over 14 amino acids. With regard to this clone: Its antigen is unknown.

The PCR employed 60 Vbeta primers together with 13 Jbeta primers. In the authors' workflow: An analysis performed later counted 81 million or so unique TCR beta chains (roughly 10 million of them shared). The table came from immunoSEQ multiplex PCR; TCRdb's copy has only in-frame clones and leaves some out. That table furnishes V, J and clone size, whereas the DNA furnished D and trimming. The sample shows 110,000 or so clones, nearly 80% of them seen only once. The J gene is TRBJ2-7, the V gene TRBV5-6, with D possibly being TRBD1 (6 bases). Sequencing used PBMCs. The sequence came from a man younger than 40 in good health and CMV-seronegative. CDR3 in DNA: TGTGCCAGCAGCTCGGATGGGGGCTTCTACGAGCAGTACTTC. Encoded protein: CASSSDGGFYEQYF.